These T cell receptor beta chains were read from a single sample in a study of blood T cell repertoires in COVID-19. This table comes from immunoSEQ multiplex PCR, and its TCRdb copy is limited to in-frame clones, with some not included. The sample carries 95,000 to 150,000 clones, around 85% recorded once. The sample was peripheral blood. These receptors were collected from a woman of 80 years or more with COVID-19, enrolled during active disease. Both conserved end residues are part of each CDR3. D genes are given only for firm matches. Size is omitted from some rows. Given values are once, few, many or a class for expanded clones.

V gene,D gene,clone size,J gene,CDR3 protein,CDR3 DNA
TRBV5-5,TRBD1,.,TRBJ2-7,CASSSRQGPSYEQYF,TGTGCCAGCAGCTCGAGACAGGGACCCTCCTACGAGCAGTACTTC
TRBV5-1,.,.,TRBJ2-7,CASSRGNYEQYF,TGCGCCAGCAGCCGGGGGAATTACGAGCAGTACTTC
TRBV6-6,TRBD1,.,TRBJ2-7,CASSWDRGVYEQYF,TGTGCCAGCAGCTGGGACAGGGGAGTCTACGAGCAGTACTTC
TRBV5-1,TRBD2,.,TRBJ2-4,CASSLGAGLGENIQYF,TGCGCCAGCAGCTTGGGGGCGGGACTAGGTGAAAACATTCAGTACTTC
TRBV7-2,.,.,TRBJ1-1,CASSSQTEVNTEAFF,TGTGCCAGCAGCTCCCAGACAGAAGTGAACACTGAAGCTTTCTTT
TRBV5-1,TRBD2,.,TRBJ2-5,CASSLASGQETQYF,TGCGCCAGCAGCTTGGCTAGCGGACAAGAGACCCAGTACTTC
TRBV28,.,.,TRBJ1-3,CASSPRGRSGNTIYF,TGTGCCAGCAGTCCTAGGGGCCGCTCTGGAAACACCATATATTTT
TRBV19,.,.,TRBJ2-3,CASSKDGVGPQYF,TGTGCCAGTAGTAAGGACGGGGTAGGGCCGCAGTATTTT
TRBV5-1,TRBD1,few,TRBJ1-4,CASSLITGATNEKLFF,TGCGCCAGCAGCTTGATTACAGGGGCAACTAATGAAAAACTGTTTTTT
TRBV20-1,TRBD2,.,TRBJ2-1,CSASALAGVSHNEQFF,TGCAGTGCTAGTGCGCTAGCGGGAGTCAGCCACAATGAGCAGTTCTTC
TRBV6-4,.,.,TRBJ2-3,CASSDSNTDTQYF,TGTGCCAGCAGTGACTCCAACACAGATACGCAGTATTTT
TRBV6-2/TRBV6-3,TRBD1,once,TRBJ1-5,CASSYGAGQGFRQPQHF,TGTGCCAGCAGTTACGGTGCGGGACAGGGGTTTAGGCAGCCCCAGCATTTT
TRBV6-5,.,.,TRBJ1-1,CASSPGLNTEAFF,TGTGCCAGCAGTCCTGGACTAAACACTGAAGCTTTCTTT
TRBV23-1,TRBD1,few,TRBJ1-5,CASRDRGDQPQHF,TGCGCCAGCAGAGACAGGGGCGATCAGCCCCAGCATTTT
TRBV6-2/TRBV6-3,TRBD1,.,TRBJ2-5,CASSYRGQARRETQYF,TGTGCCAGCAGTTACCGCGGACAGGCAAGGAGGGAGACCCAGTACTTC
TRBV19,.,.,TRBJ1-5,CASSIDQGTGPQHF,TGTGCCAGTAGTATAGATCAGGGTACCGGGCCCCAGCATTTT
TRBV27,TRBD2,.,TRBJ2-3,CASSNRDYRTDTQYF,TGTGCCAGCAGTAACCGGGACTACCGCACAGATACGCAGTATTTT
TRBV6-6,.,.,TRBJ1-4,CASSYSGVSGEKLFF,TGTGCCAGCAGTTACTCAGGGGTTTCCGGTGAAAAACTGTTTTTT
TRBV6-5,TRBD2,.,TRBJ2-1,CATQLGGSRYEQFF,TGTGCCACCCAGCTAGGCGGGAGTAGGTATGAGCAGTTCTTC
TRBV5-1,TRBD2,.,TRBJ2-7,CASSNSGTSGNEQYF,TGCGCCAGCAGCAACTCCGGGACTAGCGGGAACGAGCAGTACTTC
TRBV27,TRBD1,.,TRBJ1-2,CASSPGQGNYGYTF,TGTGCCAGCAGTCCCGGACAGGGGAACTATGGCTACACCTTC
TRBV28,TRBD1,.,TRBJ2-7,CASSFPTGSSYEQYF,TGTGCCAGCAGTTTTCCGACAGGGAGCTCCTACGAGCAGTACTTC
TRBV3-1/TRBV3-2,.,.,TRBJ1-2,CASSPDSIFYTF,TGTGCCAGCAGCCCGGACAGTATATTCTACACCTTC
TRBV6-2/TRBV6-3,.,once,TRBJ1-1,CASSGGRGVNTEAFF,TGTGCCAGCAGTGGGGGCCGAGGGGTGAACACTGAAGCTTTCTTT
TRBV3-1/TRBV3-2,.,.,TRBJ1-5,CASSQEFVGQGPQHF,TGTGCCAGCAGCCAAGAATTTGTTGGGCAGGGGCCCCAGCATTTT
TRBV7-8,TRBD2,.,TRBJ2-7,CASSLAGAGEFYEQYF,TGTGCCAGCAGCTTAGCCGGGGCGGGAGAATTCTACGAGCAGTACTTC
TRBV12-3/TRBV12-4,.,.,TRBJ2-7,CASSLAGPPAIF,TGTGCCAGCAGTTTAGCGGGGCCTCCTGCAATCTTC
TRBV19,.,.,TRBJ2-1,CATGGQYNEQFF,TGTGCCACCGGGGGACAGTACAATGAGCAGTTCTTC
TRBV28,.,.,TRBJ1-1,CASSSPDRLNTEAFF,TGTGCCAGCAGTTCGCCGGACAGACTGAACACTGAAGCTTTCTTT
TRBV7-9,TRBD2,.,TRBJ2-1,CASRRTSGSRNEQFF,TGTGCCAGCAGGCGGACTAGCGGGAGTAGGAATGAGCAGTTCTTC
TRBV7-9,.,.,TRBJ2-3,CASSSDTAHTQYF,TGTGCCAGCAGCTCTGACACGGCGCATACGCAGTATTTT
TRBV7-8,TRBD1,.,TRBJ1-3,CASSLAGQGTYSGNTIYF,TGTGCCAGCAGCTTAGCGGGACAGGGAACCTACTCTGGAAACACCATATATTTT